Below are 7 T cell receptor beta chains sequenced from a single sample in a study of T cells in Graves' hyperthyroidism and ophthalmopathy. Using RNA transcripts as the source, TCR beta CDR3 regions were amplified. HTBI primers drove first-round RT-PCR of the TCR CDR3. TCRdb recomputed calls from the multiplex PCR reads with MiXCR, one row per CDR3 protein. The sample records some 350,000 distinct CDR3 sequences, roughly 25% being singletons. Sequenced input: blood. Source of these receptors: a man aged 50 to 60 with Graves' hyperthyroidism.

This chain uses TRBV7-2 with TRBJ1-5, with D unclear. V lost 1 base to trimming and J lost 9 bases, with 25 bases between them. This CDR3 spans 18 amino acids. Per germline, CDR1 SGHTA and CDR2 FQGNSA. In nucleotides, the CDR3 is TGTGCCAGCAGCTTAGGATTTGGGTCAGATGGCAGTCACGGGCCCCAGCATTTT. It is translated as CASSLGFGSDGSHGPQHF.

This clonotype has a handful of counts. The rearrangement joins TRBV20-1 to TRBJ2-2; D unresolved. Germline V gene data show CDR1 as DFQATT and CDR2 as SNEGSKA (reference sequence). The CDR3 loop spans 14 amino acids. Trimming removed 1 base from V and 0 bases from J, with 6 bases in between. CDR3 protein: CSARVRANTGELFF. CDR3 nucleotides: TGCAGTGCTAGAGTTAGGGCGAACACCGGGGAGCTGTTTTTT.

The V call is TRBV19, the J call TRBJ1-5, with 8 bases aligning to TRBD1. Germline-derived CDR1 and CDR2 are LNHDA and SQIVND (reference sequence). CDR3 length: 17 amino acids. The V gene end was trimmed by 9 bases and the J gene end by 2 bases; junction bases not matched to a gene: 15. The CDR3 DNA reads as TGTGCCAGCAGCTTGGCCCAGGGGGCGCCGGGCAATCAGCCCCAGCATTTT. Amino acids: CASSLAQGAPGNQPQHF.

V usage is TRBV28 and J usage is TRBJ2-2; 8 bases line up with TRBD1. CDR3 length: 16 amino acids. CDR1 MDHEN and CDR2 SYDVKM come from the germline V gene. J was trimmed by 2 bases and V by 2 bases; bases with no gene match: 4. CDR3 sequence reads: CASSLGGQGNTGELFF. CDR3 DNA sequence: TGTGCCAGCAGTTTAGGAGGACAGGGAAACACCGGGGAGCTGTTTTTT.

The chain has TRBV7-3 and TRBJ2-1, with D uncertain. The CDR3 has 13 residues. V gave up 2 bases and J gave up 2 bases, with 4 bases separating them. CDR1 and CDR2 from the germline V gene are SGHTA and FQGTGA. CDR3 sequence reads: CASSLSAYNEQFF. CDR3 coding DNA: TGTGCCAGCAGCTTATCGGCCTACAATGAGCAGTTCTTC.

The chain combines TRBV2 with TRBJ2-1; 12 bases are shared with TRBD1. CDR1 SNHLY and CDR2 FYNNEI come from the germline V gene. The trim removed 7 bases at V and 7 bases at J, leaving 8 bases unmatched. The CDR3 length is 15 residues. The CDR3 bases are TGTGCCAGCAAAACCGGGACAGGGGGCCGAAATGAGCAGTTCTTC. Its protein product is CASKTGTGGRNEQFF.

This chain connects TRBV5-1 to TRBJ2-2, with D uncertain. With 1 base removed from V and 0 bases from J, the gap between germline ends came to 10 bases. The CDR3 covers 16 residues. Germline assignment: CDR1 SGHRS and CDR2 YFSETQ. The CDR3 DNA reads TGCGCCAGCAGCTTGAATCCAGCCACGAACACCGGGGAGCTGTTTTTT. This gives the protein CASSLNPATNTGELFF.